Presented here are 6 T cell receptor beta chains from one specimen sequenced in a study of technical replicates of blood from a few donors. Repertoires were generated with immunoSEQ multiplex PCR, while TCRdb's copy carries only in-frame clones and drops some. The data hold about 83,000 clones, with 92% observed a single time. Sequencing was carried out using T cells isolated from PBMCs. The source of these receptors is a human donor in good health.

The V gene is TRBV5-4, the J gene TRBJ1-1; tentatively, D is TRBD1 (6 bases). The CDR3 is 12 residues long. Germline V gives CDR1 SGHNT, CDR2 YYREEE (reference sequence). The V and J ends lost 4 bases and 3 bases respectively, with 7 bases between them. CDR3 DNA: TGTGCCAGCAGCCGGACAGACACTGAAGCTTTCTTT. Protein sequence: CASSRTDTEAFF.

J is TRBJ1-5 and V is TRBV6-5; the D gene is possibly TRBD1 (5 bases). V shed 7 bases and J shed 11 bases, with 15 bases lying between them. From germline, CDR1 is MNHEY and CDR2 SVGAGI. The CDR3 loop spans 12 amino acids. CDR3 amino acids: CASTSRGGTQHF. The CDR3 nucleotides are TGTGCCAGCACAAGCCGGGGGGGAACCCAGCATTTT.

This chain uses TRBV5-1 with TRBJ2-1; 11 bases agree with TRBD1. J lost 7 bases, V lost 1 base, and 10 bases had no gene match. Germline loops: CDR1 SGHRS, CDR2 YFSETQ. This CDR3 region has 17 residues. CDR3 coding DNA: TGCGCCAGCAGCTTGTATTTGGGGACAGGGGGTATTAATGAGCAGTTCTTC. This translates into CASSLYLGTGGINEQFF.

The genes are TRBV6-5 and TRBJ1-1; D is perhaps TRBD1 (5 bases). V was cut by 10 bases and J by 4 bases, with 16 bases left in between. The CDR3 length is 13 residues. Germline CDR1 is MNHEY and CDR2 is SVGAGI. The DNA for the CDR3 is TGTGCCACCCTAAGACAGCCACTCACTGAAGCTTTCTTT. Translated, it gives CATLRQPLTEAFF.

This clone was observed a single time. The V call is TRBV6-1, the J call TRBJ2-1, with TRBD2 matching over 7 bases. The CDR3 runs to 15 residues. In germline, CDR1 is MNHNS, CDR2 SASEGT. Trimming at V came to 5 bases and at J to 3 bases, leaving 7 bases not matched to a gene. The CDR3 DNA follows: TGTGCCAGCAGTTCGGGGGGACTCTTCTACAATGAGCAGTTCTTC. The encoded protein is CASSSGGLFYNEQFF.

This rearrangement joins TRBV30 to TRBJ1-2; D may be TRBD1 (5 bases). The CDR3 is 14 residues long. Germline V gene sequence: CDR1 GTSNPN, CDR2 SVGIG (reference sequence). Trimming took off 0 bases at V and 7 bases at J, with 15 bases between the two ends. The chain's CDR3 is CAWSVAAGYSGYTF. DNA for the CDR3: TGTGCCTGGAGTGTAGCTGCAGGGTACTCTGGCTACACCTTC.